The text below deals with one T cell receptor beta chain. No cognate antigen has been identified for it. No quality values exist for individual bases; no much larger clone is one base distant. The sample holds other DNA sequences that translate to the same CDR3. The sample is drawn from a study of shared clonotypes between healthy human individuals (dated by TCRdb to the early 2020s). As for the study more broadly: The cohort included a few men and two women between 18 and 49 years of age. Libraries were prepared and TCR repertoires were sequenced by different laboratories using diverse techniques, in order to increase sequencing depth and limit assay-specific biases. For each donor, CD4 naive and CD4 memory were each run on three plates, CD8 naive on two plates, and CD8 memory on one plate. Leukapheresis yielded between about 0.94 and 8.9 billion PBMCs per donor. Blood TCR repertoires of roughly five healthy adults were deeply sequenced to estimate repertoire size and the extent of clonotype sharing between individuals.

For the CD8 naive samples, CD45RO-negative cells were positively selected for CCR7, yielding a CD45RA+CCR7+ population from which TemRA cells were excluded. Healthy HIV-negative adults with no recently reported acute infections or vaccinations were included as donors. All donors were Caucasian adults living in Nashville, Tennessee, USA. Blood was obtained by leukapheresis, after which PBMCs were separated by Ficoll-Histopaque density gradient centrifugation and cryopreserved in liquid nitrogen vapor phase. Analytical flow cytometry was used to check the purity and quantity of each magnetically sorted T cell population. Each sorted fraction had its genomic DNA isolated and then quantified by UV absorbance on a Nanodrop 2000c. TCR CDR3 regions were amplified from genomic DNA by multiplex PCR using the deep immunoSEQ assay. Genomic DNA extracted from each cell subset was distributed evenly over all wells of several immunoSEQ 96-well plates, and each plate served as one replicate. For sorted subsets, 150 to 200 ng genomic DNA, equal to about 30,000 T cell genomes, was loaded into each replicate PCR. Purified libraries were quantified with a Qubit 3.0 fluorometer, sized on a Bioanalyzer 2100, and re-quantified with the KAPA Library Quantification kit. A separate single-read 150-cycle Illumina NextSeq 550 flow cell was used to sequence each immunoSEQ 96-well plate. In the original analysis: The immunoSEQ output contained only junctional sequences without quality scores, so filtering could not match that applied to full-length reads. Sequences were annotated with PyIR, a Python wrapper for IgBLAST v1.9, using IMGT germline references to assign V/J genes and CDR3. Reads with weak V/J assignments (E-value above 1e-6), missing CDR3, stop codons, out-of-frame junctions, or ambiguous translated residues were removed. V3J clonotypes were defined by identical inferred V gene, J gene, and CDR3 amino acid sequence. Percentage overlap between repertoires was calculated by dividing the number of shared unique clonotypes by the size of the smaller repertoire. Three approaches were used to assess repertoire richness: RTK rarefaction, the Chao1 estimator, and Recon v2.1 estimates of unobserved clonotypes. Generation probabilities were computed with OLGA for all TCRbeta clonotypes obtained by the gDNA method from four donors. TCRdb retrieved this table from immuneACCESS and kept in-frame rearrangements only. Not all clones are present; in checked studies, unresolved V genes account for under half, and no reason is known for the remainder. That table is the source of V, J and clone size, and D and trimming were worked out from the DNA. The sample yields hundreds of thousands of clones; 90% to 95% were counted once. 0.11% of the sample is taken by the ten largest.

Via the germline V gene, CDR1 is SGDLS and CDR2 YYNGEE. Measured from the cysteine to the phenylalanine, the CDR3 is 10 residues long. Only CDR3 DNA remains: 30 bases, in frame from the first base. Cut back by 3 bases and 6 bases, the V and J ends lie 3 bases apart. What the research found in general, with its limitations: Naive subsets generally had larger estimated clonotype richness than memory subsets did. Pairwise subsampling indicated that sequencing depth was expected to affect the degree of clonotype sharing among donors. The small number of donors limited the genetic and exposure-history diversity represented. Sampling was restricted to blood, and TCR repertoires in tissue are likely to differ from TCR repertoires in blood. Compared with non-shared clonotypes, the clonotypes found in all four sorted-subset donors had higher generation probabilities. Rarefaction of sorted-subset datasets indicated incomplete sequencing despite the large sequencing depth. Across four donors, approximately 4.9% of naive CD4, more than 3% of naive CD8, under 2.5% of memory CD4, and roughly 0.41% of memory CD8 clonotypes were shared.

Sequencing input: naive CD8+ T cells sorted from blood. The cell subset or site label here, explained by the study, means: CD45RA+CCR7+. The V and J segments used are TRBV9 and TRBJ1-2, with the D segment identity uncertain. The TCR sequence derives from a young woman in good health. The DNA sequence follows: TGTGCCAGCAGCGGAGATGGCTACACCTTC. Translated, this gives CASSGDGYTF.